The sequence of this TCR beta chain was determined in a study of cytomegalovirus exposure and HLA in healthy donors listed by TCRdb under 2017. A note on the overall study: A later analysis indicated that the 110 or so validation repertoires were generated on the platform also employed for the 720 or so repertoires of the first cohort. Besides the first cohort of 666 subjects, a separate validation cohort made up of 90 to 150 different subjects was used. High-throughput TCR immunosequencing, statistical association of individual TCRs with disease status, and machine learning were combined to predict cytomegalovirus infection status. The study aimed to test whether signatures of past pathogen exposure could be identified by cataloging public T cell receptors. The paper as a whole reports these results and caveats: The study gave a list of about 160 TCR beta chains associated with cytomegalovirus. Three of the identified cytomegalovirus-associated TCR beta chains were confirmed in vitro to be specific for cytomegalovirus antigens. Subsequent analysis determined that TCRs grouped into clusters in the first cohort also showed a tendency toward co-occurrence across the 120 validation repertoires, and 94% of cluster scores exceeded 0. A later analysis had no HLA typing for the validation cohort, so co-occurrence there was scored across all 110 or so repertoires. The authors suggested that the approach could potentially be generalized to other disease states and immunological phenotypes. Most TCR sequences were observed very rarely across donors, whereas some public TCRs were present in many individuals. In both the original and validation cohorts, the classifier was reported to diagnose cytomegalovirus status with high specificity and sensitivity.

Library preparation was by the immunoSEQ multiplex PCR assay. Processing in the source paper ran as follows. To diagnose cytomegalovirus status from the catalog of TCR beta chain sequences, a statistical classification framework was built. This is the immuneACCESS table as TCRdb keeps it, with only in-frame sequences that have V and J called. A part of the clones is gone; compared with another copy, unresolved V genes explain less than half, and the rest is unexplained. The DNA gave D and trimming, while V, J and clone size come from that table. Here the sample has a few hundred thousand clones; 80% to 85% occur a single time. More than 13% of the sample rests with the top ten. The V and J ends are trimmed by 1 base and 0 bases, leaving 16 bases between them. The CDR3 measures 17 amino acids from cysteine to phenylalanine. This entry keeps only the CDR3 DNA: 51 bases, framed from base 1. Reading the germline V gene gives CDR1 MGHRA and CDR2 YSYEKL.

Donors formed part of the validation cohort, which comprised 120 subjects and was distinct from the first cohort of over 500 subjects. As regards this clone: The target of this receptor is not known. Base-call qualities are not available, and no considerably larger clone is one nucleotide away.

This clonotype was obtained from a woman between 25 and 40 years old in good health and CMV-seropositive. Sequencing was performed on PBMCs. Recombination linked TRBV4-1 to TRBJ2-7; the D gene is not confidently resolved. The DNA sequence is TGCGCCAGCAGCCAAGCAGAGACACCGCTCAACTCCTACGAGCAGTACTTC. The encoded protein is CASSQAETPLNSYEQYF.